One sample yielded the 10 T cell receptor beta chains listed below, sequenced in a study of cytomegalovirus exposure and HLA in healthy donors. The PCR had 60 Vbeta and 13 Jbeta primers. Clones were sequenced by immunoSEQ multiplex PCR, and TCRdb holds only the in-frame ones, with some missing. The sample holds 200,000 to 250,000 clones, approximately 80% seen once. The sequenced sample consisted of PBMCs. These receptors all stem from a male donor in good health and CMV-seronegative.

The chain is built from TRBV28 and TRBJ2-1, with 10 nucleotides matching TRBD1. V shed 4 bases and J 2 bases; nucleotides not matched to a gene: 5. This CDR3 is 16 amino acids long. Germline V gene data show CDR1 as MDHEN and CDR2 as SYDVKM. CDR3 in DNA: TGTGCCAGCAGTTCTCCCGGGACAGGGGCCTACAATGAGCAGTTCTTC. This codes for CASSSPGTGAYNEQFF.

V gene TRBV4-1 combines with J gene TRBJ2-1; perhaps TRBD2 as D (5 bases). The V gene lost 2 bases and the J gene lost 3 bases, with 11 bases spanning the gap. The CDR3 has 15 amino acids. Germline CDR1 is MGHRA and CDR2 is YSYEKL. CDR3 sequence reads: CASSQKAENYNEQFF. The CDR3 nucleotides read TGCGCCAGCAGCCAAAAAGCGGAAAACTACAATGAGCAGTTCTTC.

The rearrangement joins TRBV27 to TRBJ2-1; 8 bases align to TRBD2. After removal of 7 bases from V and 6 bases from J, the junction contained 8 bases not matched to a gene. Per germline, CDR1 MNHEY and CDR2 SMNVEV (reference sequence). This CDR3 has 14 residues. CDR3 DNA: TGTGCCAGCACCGTTAGCGGGACCCTCAATGAGCAGTTCTTC. Encoded protein: CASTVSGTLNEQFF.

This clone was found a few times. The chain employs TRBV10-3 and TRBJ2-7; D gene ambiguous. The CDR3 loop spans 11 amino acids. The V gene's germline CDR1 is ENHRY and CDR2 SYGVKD. V was clipped by 4 bases and J by 4 bases, with 5 bases between them. The CDR3 DNA follows: TGTGCCATCAGTGCCTCGTACGAGCAGTACTTC. Amino acids: CAISASYEQYF.

This chain uses TRBV15 with TRBJ1-6; TRBD1 agrees at 10 bases. Germline CDR1 LNHNV, CDR2 YYDKDF (reference sequence). The CDR3 runs to 18 residues. Trimming took 3 bases from V and 8 from J; bases not matched to a gene: 13. The CDR3 sequence: CATSRGIRDRGNHSPLHF. Here the CDR3 DNA reads TGTGCCACCAGCAGGGGAATCCGGGACAGGGGTAACCATTCACCCCTCCACTTT.

The chain links TRBV9 to TRBJ2-7; D is unclear. V was trimmed by 0 bases and J by 0 bases, leaving 7 bases between them. This CDR3 spans 14 amino acids. Germline CDR1 and CDR2: SGDLS and YYNGEE. The DNA for the CDR3 is TGTGCCAGCAGCGTAGCGACTCCCTCCTACGAGCAGTACTTC. This sequence encodes CASSVATPSYEQYF.

The chain carries TRBV20-1 and TRBJ1-2; D gene uncertain. The CDR3 has 11 residues. The germline CDR1 and CDR2 sequences are DFQATT and SNEGSKA (reference sequence). Trimming cost V 7 bases and J 6 bases, with 12 bases left between them. The CDR3 protein is CSVDRSDGYTF. The CDR3 DNA reads as TGCAGTGTTGATAGGAGCGATGGCTACACCTTC.

The CDR3 DNA follows: TGTGCCAGCACCGGGACAGGGGACTCCTACGAGCAGTACTTC. Amino acid sequence: CASTGTGDSYEQYF. The rearrangement uses TRBV6-5 and TRBJ2-7, with 10 bases fitting TRBD1. V was pared by 7 bases and J by 0 bases, with 3 bases of the junction left unmatched. Germline CDR1 and CDR2: MNHEY and SVGAGI. The CDR3 sequence is 14 residues long.

The rearrangement uses TRBV6-1 and TRBJ1-1; 8 bases match TRBD1. The CDR3 is 19 amino acids. After removal of 2 bases from V and 1 base from J, the junction contained 15 bases not matched to a gene. Germline CDR1 MNHNS, CDR2 SASEGT. CDR3 loop: CASSETFGQGPLSNTEAFF. The CDR3 DNA reads as TGTGCCAGCAGTGAAACGTTTGGACAGGGCCCCCTTTCGAACACTGAAGCTTTCTTT.

This rearrangement joins TRBV16 to TRBJ2-1, with D unresolved. CDR3 length: 13 amino acids. The V end lost 0 bases, the J end lost 4 bases, and 4 bases lay between the germline ends. Germline CDR1 reads KGHSY; CDR2 reads FQNENV. The DNA of the CDR3 is TGTGCCAGCAGCCAATCCTCTTACAATGAGCAGTTCTTC. Its translation is CASSQSSYNEQFF.